Presented here are 29 T cell receptor beta chains from one specimen sequenced in a study of T cell clonality in common variable immunodeficiency. Produced via immunoSEQ multiplex PCR; TCRdb's table is partial and in-frame only. Sampling found about 31,000 clones, none seen once. The sequencing input was peripheral blood mononuclear cells. The receptor source for this set is a person aged 18 to 75 in good health.

This clone is termed medium-sized. The read terminates 3 residues before the CDR3 end, so the remaining end is supplied by the germline J gene. The chain combines TRBV6-2 or TRBV6-3 with TRBJ2-6, with TRBD1 identical over 7 bases. CDR1 and CDR2 from the germline V gene are MNHEY and SVGEGT. CDR3 length: 15 residues. J lost 0 bases, V lost 6 bases, and 2 bases had no gene match. CDR3 protein: CASSWDSSGANVLTF. The sequenced part of the CDR3 DNA is TGTGCCAGCAGCTGGGACAGCTCTGGGGCCAACGTC.

Ten or more counts support this clone. The read ends 3 residues shy of where the CDR3 ends; the end is completed using the germline J gene. This chain connects TRBV7-2 to TRBJ1-2; 8 bases agree with TRBD1. The CDR3 is made up of 15 amino acids. In germline, CDR1 is SGHTA, CDR2 FQGNSA. V shed 4 bases and J 4 bases; nucleotides not matched to a gene: 8. The CDR3 bases that were read are TGTGCCAGCAGCTATACAGGGGGGCAGGTCTATGGC. The encoded protein is CASSYTGGQVYG. The full CDR3 protein reads CASSYTGGQVYGYTF.

The sample holds many counts of this clone. The read halts 3 residues ahead of the CDR3 end, with the missing end drawn from the germline J gene. The chain couples TRBV7-9 to TRBJ2-5, with 8 bases aligning to TRBD1. There are 15 residues in the CDR3. The germline V gene encodes CDR1 SEHNR and CDR2 FQNEAQ (reference sequence). V lost 5 bases to trimming and J lost 5 bases; unmatched junction nucleotides: 10. Here the CDR3 reads CASSRRTGYGETQYF. CDR3 DNA (partial): TGTGCCAGCAGCCGCCGGACAGGGTACGGGGAGACC.

This clone was counted many times. Coverage ceases 3 residues before the CDR3 finishes, and the germline J gene fills in the end. The genes are TRBV20-1 and TRBJ2-5, with a possible D match to TRBD2 (6 bases). The CDR3 length is 14 residues. V was clipped by 2 bases and J by 5 bases, with 15 bases between them. Germline lookup yields CDR1 DFQATT and CDR2 SNEGSKA (reference sequence). CDR3 residues: CSARSPGLSETQYF. The sequenced CDR3 bases are TGCAGTGCTAGATCTCCGGGACTCAGCGAGACC.

This clone has ten or more counts. The sequenced fragment ends 3 residues before the CDR3 boundary, so the rest is inferred from the germline J gene. This chain connects TRBV20-1 to TRBJ2-5; D assignment may be TRBD1 or TRBD2 (5 bases each). The CDR3 is 14 amino acids. Germline CDR1 is DFQATT and CDR2 is SNEGSKA (reference sequence). Trimming stripped 0 bases from V and 4 bases from J, with 12 bases between. Here the CDR3 reads CSAREARGAETQYF. The covered CDR3 bases are TGCAGTGCTAGAGAAGCCAGAGGGGCAGAGACC.

This clone was detected many times. The CDR3 loop reads CASKRGTEAFF. CDR3 bases read: TGTGCCAGCAAACGGGGAACTGAA. The chain is built from TRBV2 and TRBJ1-1; no reliable D call. With the read ending 3 residues before the CDR3 end, the germline J gene is used to fill in that end. V was trimmed by 7 bases and J by 5 bases, leaving 8 bases between them. The CDR3 has 11 residues. Germline V gene lookup returns CDR1 SNHLY and CDR2 FYNNEI.

In its sample, this clone was seen a few times. A read error is the likely source, as a far larger clone sits one nucleotide away. CDR3 residues: CAGSGRDRGGGYTF. CDR3 bases read: TGTGCCGGCAGCGGCCGGGACAGGGGTGGTGGC. The rearrangement links TRBV7-2 to TRBJ1-2; 10 bases line up with TRBD1. The read gets to within 3 residues of the CDR3 end, and the germline J gene fills in the rest. The V gene's germline CDR1 is SGHTA and CDR2 FQGNSA. The CDR3 consists of 14 residues.

This clone was observed at least ten times. Sequencing ends 3 residues short of the CDR3 end; the germline J gene provides the rest. V gene TRBV2 combines with J gene TRBJ1-2; TRBD1 matches 10 bases. Trimming cost V 2 bases and J 2 bases; bases outside gene matches: 5. Germline lookup yields CDR1 SNHLY and CDR2 FYNNEI. The CDR3 length is 16 residues. The DNA read from the CDR3 is TGTGCCAGCAGTGAACGGTGGGACAGGGGCAACTATGGC. It translates to CASSERWDRGNYG. The CDR3 in full is CASSERWDRGNYGYTF.

This clone was recorded many times. Coverage ceases 3 residues before the CDR3 finishes, and the germline J gene fills in the end. This chain connects TRBV2 to TRBJ2-2; 15 bases are shared with TRBD2. With V trimmed by 11 bases and J by 6 bases, 4 bases remained unmatched. From germline, CDR1 is SNHLY and CDR2 FYNNEI. The CDR3 is 14 residues long. The covered CDR3 bases are TGTGCCGGGACTAGCGGGGGGAGGGCCGGGGAG. Amino acids: CAGTSGGRAGE. The full CDR3 protein reads CAGTSGGRAGELFF.

This clone was seen many times. The read terminates 3 residues ahead of where the CDR3 ends, so the germline J gene completes it. The chain has TRBV9 and TRBJ1-4; D may be TRBD1 (5 bases). This CDR3 has 13 amino acids. V lost 4 bases and J lost 10, with 14 bases in between. Germline V gives CDR1 SGDLS, CDR2 YYNGEE. The sequenced CDR3 bases are TGTGCCAGCAGCCCGGGGGGGGGAGGAAAA. It codes for CASSPGGGGK. Given in full, the CDR3 is CASSPGGGGKLFF.

This clone was counted at least ten times. The read ends 3 residues shy of where the CDR3 ends; the end is completed using the germline J gene. This sequence joins TRBV20-1 and TRBJ1-1; D not certain. Trimming left V 1 base short and J 3 bases short, with 6 bases between. CDR1 DFQATT and CDR2 SNEGSKA come from the germline V gene (reference sequence). CDR3 length: 12 residues. CDR3 DNA, as far as it was read: TGCAGTGCTAGAGTTCGGGACACTGAA. This sequence encodes CSARVRDTE. The whole CDR3 region reads CSARVRDTEAFF.

This clone was seen many times. The CDR3 DNA, read in part, is TGCAGCGTTCGACAGGGTGGCGGAAACACC. Its protein is CSVRQGGGNT. The entire CDR3 is CSVRQGGGNTIYF. The gene calls are TRBV29-1 and TRBJ1-3, with 7 positions matching TRBD1. The observed sequence ends 3 residues before the CDR3 terminus, with the missing tail filled in from the germline J gene. The CDR3 runs to 13 residues. The J segment lost 4 bases and the V segment lost 5 bases, leaving 5 bases of the junction unmatched. Germline-derived CDR1 and CDR2 are SQVTM and ANQGSEA.

This clone was seen repeatedly, ten times or more. The read ends 3 residues shy of where the CDR3 ends; the end is completed using the germline J gene. The gene calls are TRBV30 and TRBJ1-4, with 11 positions matching TRBD1. Unmatched junction bases numbered 4, after V lost 8 bases and J lost 5 bases. The germline V gene has CDR1 GTSNPN and CDR2 SVGIG (reference sequence). The CDR3 is 13 amino acids. The CDR3 protein is CAGQGAENEKLFF. The sequenced CDR3 bases are TGTGCCGGACAGGGGGCAGAGAATGAAAAA. The complete variable domain, with remaining parts taken from reference TRBV30 and TRBJ1-4, reads SQTIHQWPATLVQPVGSPLSLECTVEGTSNPNLYWYRQAAGRGLQLLFYSVGIGQISSEVPQNLSASRPQDRQFILSSKKLLLSDSGFYLCAGQGAENEKLFFGSGTQLSVL.

This clone was seen at least ten times. The read halts 3 residues ahead of the CDR3 end, with the missing end drawn from the germline J gene. The chain couples TRBV30 to TRBJ2-3, with D maybe TRBD2 (5 bases). CDR1 GTSNPN and CDR2 SVGIG come from the germline V gene (reference sequence). Trimming removed 2 bases at V and 2 bases at J, with 14 bases between. The CDR3 sequence is 15 residues long. The covered CDR3 bases are TGTGCCTGGAGTCCGGGGAGAACCCTCACAGATACG. The encoded protein is CAWSPGRTLTDT. The full CDR3 reads CAWSPGRTLTDTQYF. Using reference TRBV30 and TRBJ2-3 for the parts outside the CDR3, the full variable domain is SQTIHQWPATLVQPVGSPLSLECTVEGTSNPNLYWYRQAAGRGLQLLFYSVGIGQISSEVPQNLSASRPQDRQFILSSKKLLLSDSGFYLCAWSPGRTLTDTQYFGPGTRLTVL.

This clone was recorded many times. The CDR3 is cut off 3 residues early in the read; its end comes from the germline J gene. This rearrangement joins TRBV6-2 or TRBV6-3 to TRBJ2-3; TRBD1 is a possible D gene (6 bases). With 0 bases removed from V and 2 bases from J, the gap between germline ends came to 15 bases. Per germline, CDR1 MNHEY and CDR2 SVGEGT. CDR3 length equals 17 residues. The part of the CDR3 DNA that was read is TGTGCCAGCAGTTACTCGGGCAGTTGGGGGCACACAGATACG. This gives the protein CASSYSGSWGHTDT. From start to end, the CDR3 is CASSYSGSWGHTDTQYF.

This clone appeared many times. The CDR3 end falls 3 residues outside the read, so it is completed with the germline J gene. This rearrangement joins TRBV20-1 to TRBJ2-7, with unresolved D. V lost 3 bases and J lost 6, with 12 bases in between. Germline V gene lookup returns CDR1 DFQATT and CDR2 SNEGSKA (reference sequence). The CDR3 extends over 12 amino acids. CDR3: CSASRPGSEQYF. The part of the CDR3 DNA that was read is TGCAGTGCTAGCCGCCCCGGTTCCGAG.

This clone was found many times. The read is 3 residues too short to cover the CDR3 end, so that end is filled in from the germline J gene. The rearrangement links TRBV2 to TRBJ2-5, with D unresolved. Germline values: CDR1 SNHLY, CDR2 FYNNEI. CDR3 size: 12 residues. V shed 3 bases and J shed 5 bases, with 7 bases lying between them. The covered CDR3 bases are TGTGCCAGCAGTGACCTAGAGGAGACC. Its translation is CASSDLEET. The complete CDR3 sequence is CASSDLEETQYF.

This clone was seen repeatedly, ten times or more. The read gets to within 3 residues of the CDR3 end, and the germline J gene fills in the rest. V gene TRBV6-2 or TRBV6-3 combines with J gene TRBJ2-1; 10 positions agree with TRBD2. The CDR3 has 17 residues. V lost 0 bases, J lost 3 bases, and 5 bases stayed unmatched. Germline V lookup: CDR1 MNHEY, CDR2 SVGEGT. The CDR3 is CASSYSLTSGYYNEQFF. The covered CDR3 bases are TGTGCCAGCAGTTACTCCCTGACTAGCGGGTACTACAATGAG.

This clone was picked up many times. The read ends 3 residues early relative to the CDR3; the germline J gene fills the gap. V is TRBV18 and J is TRBJ2-5, with D unresolved. Germline V lookup: CDR1 KGHSH, CDR2 LQKENI. The V end was cut by 3 bases, the J end by 2 bases, with 10 bases between. This CDR3 has 14 residues. The CDR3 loop reads CASSPSRGQETQYF. CDR3 DNA (partial): TGTGCCAGCTCACCGTCTAGAGGTCAAGAGACC.

Ten or more counts support this clone. Read sequence stops 3 residues before the CDR3 end, and the germline J gene provides the missing end. The chain has TRBV20-1 and TRBJ1-2; 7 bases line up with TRBD1. CDR1 is DFQATT, CDR2 SNEGSKA, per germline (reference sequence). V trimming: 2 bases; J trimming: 6 bases; junction bases outside the gene matches: 12. This CDR3 spans 15 amino acids. CDR3 DNA, as far as it was read: TGCAGTGCTAGAACAAGGGGGCAGGTTAGAGATGGC. Its translation: CSARTRGQVRDG. The full CDR3 is CSARTRGQVRDGYTF.

In its sample, this clone was seen many times. The CDR3 end is not reached by the read, which stops 3 residues before it; the germline J gene fills it in. The chain carries TRBV5-4 and TRBJ2-7, with 7 bases that match TRBD1. This CDR3 has 16 residues. CDR1 is SGHNT, CDR2 YYREEE, per germline (reference sequence). With 0 bases clipped from V and 3 bases from J, the junction kept 9 bases outside the gene matches. The CDR3 bases that were read are TGTGCCAGCAGCTTGGGTCTGACAGGGTCGGGCTACGAG. This gives the protein CASSLGLTGSGYE. The complete CDR3 reads CASSLGLTGSGYEQYF. The whole variable domain, remainder taken from reference TRBV5-4 and TRBJ2-7, is ETGVTQSPTHLIKTRGQQVTLRCSSQSGHNTVSWYQQALGQGPQFIFQYYREEENGRGNFPPRFSGLQFPNYSSELNVNALELDDSALYLCASSLGLTGSGYEQYFGPGTRLTVT.

In its sample, this clone was seen a few times. With the read ending 3 residues before the CDR3 end, the germline J gene is used to fill in that end. The V and J genes are TRBV19 and TRBJ2-3; TRBD2 aligns across 7 bases. Germline assignment: CDR1 LNHDA and CDR2 SQIVND (reference sequence). The CDR3 spans 15 residues. The V segment lost 7 bases and the J segment 4 bases; nucleotides outside the gene matches: 11. The DNA read from the CDR3 is TGTGCCAGTAAGAATACTGTGGGAGGGGCAGATACG. It specifies CASKNTVGGADT. The full CDR3 protein is CASKNTVGGADTQYF.

This clone was recorded many times. The read terminates 3 residues before the CDR3 end, so the remaining end is supplied by the germline J gene. This sequence joins TRBV6-1 and TRBJ2-4; TRBD2 matches at 14 bases. This CDR3 is built from 16 residues. From germline, CDR1 is MNHNS and CDR2 SASEGT. V dropped 4 bases and J dropped 7; count of bases not matched to a gene: 6. This chain's CDR3 is CASSGTSGGLRNIQYF. CDR3 bases read: TGTGCCAGCAGTGGGACTAGCGGGGGGCTTAGGAACATT.

This clone was counted ten times or more. The read comes to an end 3 residues before the CDR3 does, leaving the germline J gene to fill in the end. The chain combines TRBV5-1 with TRBJ2-3; D is unresolved. Germline-derived CDR1 and CDR2 are SGHRS and YFSETQ. The CDR3 spans 14 residues. Deletions cut 2 bases from V and 1 base from J, with 8 bases between. The CDR3: CASSFTSGTDTQYF. CDR3 DNA (partial): TGCGCCAGCAGCTTTACATCTGGCACAGATACG.

This clone appeared many times. From the germline J gene comes the end of the CDR3, since the read stops 3 residues before it. The rearrangement joins TRBV5-1 to TRBJ2-2; TRBD1 aligns across 9 bases. The CDR3 sequence is 14 residues long. Germline lookup yields CDR1 SGHRS and CDR2 YFSETQ. The CDR3 protein is CASRSRQGDSPLFF. CDR3 DNA, as far as it was read: TGCGCCAGCAGATCCCGACAGGGGGATTCACCG. The whole variable domain, remainder taken from reference TRBV5-1 and TRBJ2-2, is KAGVTQTPRYLIKTRGQQVTLSCSPISGHRSVSWYQQTPGQGLQFLFEYFSETQRNKGNFPGRFSGRQFSNSRSEMNVSTLELGDSALYLCASRSRQGDSPLFFGEGSRLTVL.

This clone was counted at least ten times. With the read ending 3 residues before the CDR3 end, the germline J gene is used to fill in that end. The rearrangement joins TRBV7-2 to TRBJ2-3; the match to TRBD1 covers 7 bases. Germline assignment: CDR1 SGHTA and CDR2 FQGNSA. V gave up 5 bases and J gave up 3 bases; unmatched junction bases: 8. The CDR3 consists of 15 residues. CDR3 sequence reads: CASSLKTGQTDTQYF. The DNA read from the CDR3 is TGTGCCAGCAGCCTGAAAACGGGACAGACAGATACG.

This clone was detected many times. The read terminates 3 residues before the CDR3 end, so the remaining end is supplied by the germline J gene. This chain uses TRBV30 with TRBJ2-2, with 7 bases that match TRBD1. The CDR3 runs 13 residues. J was trimmed by 4 bases and V by 5 bases; bases with no gene match: 4. Germline CDR1 and CDR2: GTSNPN and SVGIG (reference sequence). CDR3 protein: CAWEGQITGELFF. Partial CDR3 DNA: TGTGCCTGGGAGGGACAGATCACCGGGGAG.

This clone has at least ten counts. The read stops 3 residues short of the end of the CDR3; the missing end is completed from the germline J gene. The chain uses TRBV18 and TRBJ1-1; perhaps TRBD1 as D (6 bases). CDR3 size: 14 residues. CDR1 and CDR2 from the germline V gene are KGHSH and LQKENI. V shed 4 bases and J shed 0 bases, with 9 bases lying between them. The CDR3 protein is CASSLDRLNTEAFF. The DNA read from the CDR3 is TGTGCCAGCTCACTTGACAGGTTGAACACTGAA.

There are many counts of this clone. The sequenced part of the CDR3 DNA is TGCAGTGCTAGATCAACACCGGGACAGGGAGTCTCACCC. Its protein is CSARSTPGQGVSP. Given in full, the CDR3 is CSARSTPGQGVSPLHF. This chain connects TRBV20-1 to TRBJ1-6; 9 bases align to TRBD1. Sequencing ends 3 residues short of the CDR3 end; the germline J gene provides the rest. CDR1 DFQATT and CDR2 SNEGSKA come from the germline V gene (reference sequence). This CDR3 has 16 residues. The J segment lost 10 bases and the V segment lost 2 bases, leaving 12 bases of the junction unmatched.